These 8 T cell receptor beta chains share one sample of origin, sequenced in a study of CD8+CD57+ T cells in acquired aplastic anemia. Sequencing involved patients with CD8+CD57+ cell expansion previously shown by flow cytometry. Profiling that covered TCR beta VDJ and CDR3 relied on genomic DNA as its template. TCRdb re-analysed the reads in MiXCR, keeping a single row per CDR3 protein. The table has some 170,000 distinct CDR3 sequences, around half seen once. Specimen: sorted CD4+, CD8+, or CD8+CD57+ T cells (not recorded which) from PBMCs. The receptors here all came from a human donor with aplastic anemia.

This chain uses TRBV5-1 with TRBJ1-6; D remains unclear. This CDR3 region has 14 residues. Germline V lookup: CDR1 SGHRS, CDR2 YFSETQ. Trimming left V 4 bases short and J 7 bases short, with 12 bases between. Written as DNA, the CDR3 is TGCGCCAGCAGCCTAAGGACGGAGAATTCACCCCTCCACTTT. This translates into CASSLRTENSPLHF.

At least ten counts were recorded for this clonotype. CDR3 loop: CASSQASGGSVEQFF. Here the CDR3 DNA reads TGTGCCAGCAGCCAGGCTAGCGGGGGGTCGGTTGAGCAGTTCTTC. The chain joins TRBV14 to TRBJ2-1; 11 bases align to TRBD2. The CDR3 is 15 residues long. The germline CDR1 and CDR2 sequences are SGHDN and FVKESK. J was trimmed by 9 bases and V by 3 bases; bases with no gene match: 7.

The CDR3 reads CASSPRDREYEQYF. CDR3 coding DNA: TGCGCCAGCAGCCCACGGGACAGGGAATACGAGCAGTACTTC. The chain combines TRBV4-1 with TRBJ2-7; 9 bases are shared with TRBD1. The CDR3 loop spans 14 amino acids. Germline CDR1 MGHRA, CDR2 YSYEKL. V trimming: 4 bases; J trimming: 4 bases; junction bases outside the gene matches: 5.

This clonotype was recorded at least ten times. The gene calls are TRBV10-1 and TRBJ2-7; 7 positions match TRBD1. The germline V gene encodes CDR1 WNHNN and CDR2 SYGVQD (reference sequence). This CDR3 has 14 residues. V shed 6 bases, J shed 1 base, and the junction held 6 bases outside the gene matches. The CDR3 reads CASRGTDPSYEQYF. CDR3 nucleotides: TGCGCCAGCAGGGGGACAGACCCTTCCTACGAGCAGTACTTC.

Ten or more counts support this clonotype. The chain carries TRBV9 and TRBJ2-1; 15 bases match TRBD2. Germline assignment: CDR1 SGDLS and CDR2 YYNGEE. Unmatched junction bases numbered 11, after V lost 4 bases and J lost 6 bases. This CDR3 has 18 amino acids. The chain's CDR3 is CASSTGLAGGHTSNEQFF. The CDR3 DNA follows: TGTGCCAGCAGCACGGGACTAGCGGGGGGCCATACCTCCAATGAGCAGTTCTTC. The full variable domain, rest sourced from reference TRBV9 and TRBJ2-1, is DSGVTQTPKHLITATGQRVTLRCSPRSGDLSVYWYQQSLDQGLQFLIQYYNGEERAKGNILERFSAQQFPDLHSELNLSSLELGDSALYFCASSTGLAGGHTSNEQFFGPGTRLTVL.

The chain carries TRBV11-1 and TRBJ1-2; D not resolved. Germline CDR1 and CDR2: SGHAT and FQDESV (reference sequence). V lost 0 bases, J lost 9 bases, and 14 bases lay in between. The CDR3 extends over 14 amino acids. The CDR3 nucleotides are TGTGCCAGCAGCTTAGCGACGGCTTCCCCTAGCTACACCTTC. Translated: CASSLATASPSYTF.

The rearrangement uses TRBV12-3 or TRBV12-4 and TRBJ2-3, with unresolved D. The CDR3 spans 15 residues. Trimming stripped 7 bases from V and 0 bases from J, with 14 bases between. This CDR3 reads CASTQLIPSTDTQYF. CDR3 nucleotides: TGTGCCAGCACCCAATTAATCCCTAGCACAGATACGCAGTATTTT.

The chain uses TRBV7-9 and TRBJ2-3; D not certain. V dropped 4 bases and J dropped 4 bases, with 12 bases sitting between them. CDR3 size: 14 residues. Germline CDR1 is SEHNR and CDR2 is FQNEAQ (reference sequence). The CDR3 sequence is CASSSEAVADTQYF. For the CDR3, the DNA is TGTGCCAGCAGCTCAGAGGCAGTCGCAGATACGCAGTATTTT.